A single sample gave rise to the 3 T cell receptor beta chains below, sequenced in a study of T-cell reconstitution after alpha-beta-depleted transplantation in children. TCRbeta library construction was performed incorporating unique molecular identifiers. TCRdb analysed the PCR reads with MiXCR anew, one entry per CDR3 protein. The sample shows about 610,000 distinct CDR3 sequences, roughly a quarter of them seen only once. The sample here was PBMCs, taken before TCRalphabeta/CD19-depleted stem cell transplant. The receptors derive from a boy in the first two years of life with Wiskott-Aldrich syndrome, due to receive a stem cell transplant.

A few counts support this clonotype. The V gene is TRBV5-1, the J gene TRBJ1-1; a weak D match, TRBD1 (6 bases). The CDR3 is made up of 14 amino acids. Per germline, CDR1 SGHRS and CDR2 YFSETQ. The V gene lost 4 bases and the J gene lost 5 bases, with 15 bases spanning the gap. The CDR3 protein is CASSDPQGATEAFF. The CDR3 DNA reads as TGCGCCAGCAGCGATCCACAGGGTGCAACTGAAGCTTTCTTT.

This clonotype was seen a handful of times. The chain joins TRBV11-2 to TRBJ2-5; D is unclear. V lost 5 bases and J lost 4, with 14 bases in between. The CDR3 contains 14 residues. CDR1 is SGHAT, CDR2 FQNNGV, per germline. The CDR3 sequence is CASSNRLTGETQYF. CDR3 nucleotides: TGTGCCAGCAGCAACCGCCTCACGGGAGAGACCCAGTACTTC.

CDR3 DNA sequence: TGTGCCAGCAGTCCTCCAGGGGGGCTAGCCAAAAACATTCAGTACTTC. Protein: CASSPPGGLAKNIQYF. The chain recombines TRBV28 with TRBJ2-4; possibly TRBD1 for D (7 bases). This CDR3 comprises 16 residues. Germline-derived CDR1 and CDR2 are MDHEN and SYDVKM. V lost 5 bases and J lost 0, with 14 bases in between. Supplemented by reference TRBV28 and TRBJ2-4, the full variable domain reads DVKVTQSSRYLVKRTGEKVFLECVQDMDHENMFWYRQDPGLGLRLIYFSYDVKMKEKGDIPEGYSVSREKKERFSLILESASTNQTSMYLCASSPPGGLAKNIQYFGAGTRLSVL.